The 27 T cell receptor beta chains presented below share a single source sample, sequenced in a study of blood T cell repertoires in COVID-19 (dated by TCRdb to the early 2020s). Library preparation employed the immunoSEQ multiplex PCR assay. Held by TCRdb, this immuneACCESS table contains in-frame sequences only and omits some clones. Under half of the omission traces to an unresolved V gene where checked; the cause of the rest is unknown. This sample gives tens of thousands of clones in total; around 84% of them show up just once. The ten biggest clones cover under 3% of the sample. Material: peripheral blood. All receptors come from a man over 45 with acute or convalescent COVID-19.

This clone showed up just once. The chain couples TRBV3-1 (or the pseudogene TRBV3-2) to TRBJ2-7; 12 bases line up with TRBD1. V was clipped by 4 bases and J by 7 bases; unmatched bases: 8. Per the germline V gene, CDR1 is LGHDT and CDR2 is YNNKEL (reference sequence). The CDR3 is made up of 15 amino acids. In DNA form, the CDR3 reads TGTGCCAGCAGCCTCCGGGACAGGGGGCCCAGGGAGCAGTACTTC. Its translation: CASSLRDRGPREQYF.

The chain couples TRBV9 to TRBJ2-7, with D perhaps matching TRBD1 (5 bases). With 4 bases removed from V and 2 bases from J, the gap between germline ends came to 13 bases. The germline gives CDR1 SGDLS, CDR2 YYNGEE. This CDR3 comprises 14 residues. CDR3 nucleotide sequence: TGTGCCAGCAGCCCCCGACAGTATACCTACGAGCAGTACTTC. Its translation: CASSPRQYTYEQYF.

The table lists this clone with a count of one. The genes are TRBV9 and TRBJ2-3; 8 nucleotides line up with TRBD2. Trimming removed 0 bases from V and 1 base from J; junction bases left unmatched: 4. Germline V gives CDR1 SGDLS, CDR2 YYNGEE. The CDR3 length is 16 residues. The CDR3 DNA follows: TGTGCCAGCAGCGTAGTCTCGGGGGGGGGCACAGATACGCAGTATTTT. This gives the protein CASSVVSGGGTDTQYF.

CDR3 residues: CASSFSDTQYF. The DNA for the CDR3 is TGTGCCAGCAGCTTTTCGGATACGCAGTATTTT. V and J are TRBV11-3 and TRBJ2-3; no firm D call. Germline V gene data show CDR1 as SGHNT and CDR2 as YENEEA. V was clipped by 3 bases and J by 6 bases, with 4 bases between them. This CDR3 comprises 11 residues.

The gene calls are TRBV3-1 (or the pseudogene TRBV3-2) and TRBJ2-1, with D tentatively TRBD2 (6 bases). Germline CDR1 and CDR2: LGHDT and YNNKEL (reference sequence). This CDR3 contains 17 residues. V shed 0 bases and J shed 1 base, with 13 bases lying between them. The CDR3 spells CASSQDGLARSYNEQFF. DNA for the CDR3: TGTGCCAGCAGCCAAGATGGGCTAGCGAGGTCCTACAATGAGCAGTTCTTC.

The chain couples TRBV4-2 to TRBJ2-7, with 10 positions matching TRBD1. V trimming: 1 base; J trimming: 7 bases; junction bases outside the gene matches: 10. From germline, CDR1 is LGHNA and CDR2 YNFKEQ. CDR3 size: 16 residues. The chain's CDR3 is CASSQGVGQGLEEQYF. The DNA of the CDR3 is TGTGCCAGCAGCCAAGGTGTGGGACAGGGGTTAGAGGAGCAGTACTTC.

The chain recombines TRBV13 with TRBJ1-3; 7 nucleotides align to TRBD1. Germline CDR1 is PRHDT and CDR2 is FYEKMQ (reference sequence). CDR3 length: 15 residues. J lost 8 bases, V lost 4 bases, and 11 bases had no gene match. For the CDR3, the DNA is TGTGCCAGCAGCTCCCAGACAGGGTCTACAGACACCATATATTTT. Protein sequence: CASSSQTGSTDTIYF.

The CDR3 bases are TGTGCCAGCAGCTTAGGTGTAGGTCAAGGAGCAGGAAACACCATATATTTT. Protein product: CASSLGVGQGAGNTIYF. This chain joins TRBV13 and TRBJ1-3; D is ambiguous. CDR1 PRHDT and CDR2 FYEKMQ come from the germline V gene (reference sequence). This CDR3 is 17 amino acids long. Trimming cost V 0 bases and J 4 bases, with 16 bases left between them.

The CDR3 here is CASSVAGGQETQYF. The CDR3 DNA follows: TGTGCCAGCAGCGTAGCCGGGGGACAAGAGACCCAGTACTTC. The chain employs TRBV9 and TRBJ2-5; possible D gene TRBD2, 6 bases. The V gene lost 0 bases and the J gene lost 2 bases, with 8 bases spanning the gap. Germline CDR1 reads SGDLS; CDR2 reads YYNGEE. This CDR3 is 14 amino acids long.

This clone was observed a single time. This chain connects TRBV12-3 or TRBV12-4 to TRBJ2-3, with a tentative D call TRBD2 (5 bases). The CDR3 runs to 13 residues. Trimming stripped 5 bases from V and 1 base from J, with 7 bases between. The CDR3 reads CASSAGGTDTQYF. CDR3 DNA sequence: TGTGCCAGCAGTGCCGGGGGCACAGATACGCAGTATTTT.

The genes are TRBV6-6 and TRBJ1-5; no clear D gene. The V gene lost 10 bases and the J gene lost 6 bases, with 13 bases spanning the gap. The CDR3 runs to 12 residues. Germline lookup yields CDR1 MNHNY and CDR2 SVGAGI (reference sequence). In DNA form, the CDR3 reads TGTGCCATACACCAGGTCGGTCAGCCCCAGCATTTT. It codes for CAIHQVGQPQHF.

This clone showed up just once. J is TRBJ2-7 and V is TRBV28, with D possibly being TRBD1 (6 bases). The CDR3 totals 14 residues. Germline CDR1 MDHEN, CDR2 SYDVKM. The V and J ends lost 5 bases and 2 bases respectively, with 13 bases between them. This chain's CDR3 is CASSDRDNTYEQYF. CDR3 sequence (DNA): TGTGCCAGCAGTGACCGGGACAACACCTACGAGCAGTACTTC.

The V and J genes are TRBV2 and TRBJ2-7; 8 bases line up with TRBD1. V lost 7 bases and J lost 2; bases outside the gene matches: 4. Germline V CDR1 and CDR2: SNHLY, FYNNEI. CDR3 length: 13 residues. CDR3 residues: CASTPDRAYEQYF. The DNA of the CDR3 is TGTGCCAGCACCCCGGACAGGGCCTACGAGCAGTACTTC.

The chain joins TRBV5-1 to TRBJ1-2; 7 positions match TRBD1. The CDR3 runs 14 residues. The germline CDR1 and CDR2 sequences are SGHRS and YFSETQ. The ends lost 5 bases at V and 4 bases at J; junction bases unmatched: 8. The DNA for the CDR3 is TGCGCCAGCAGAGTGGGGACAGCACTCTATGGCTACACCTTC. The encoded protein is CASRVGTALYGYTF.

This chain links TRBV29-1 with TRBJ2-5, with D perhaps matching TRBD1 (6 bases). Trimming removed 7 bases from V and 5 bases from J, with 17 bases in between. CDR3 length: 13 amino acids. In germline, CDR1 is SQVTM, CDR2 ANQGSEA. The CDR3 loop reads CSGTGFVGETQYF. CDR3 bases: TGCAGCGGCACAGGGTTTGTGGGGGAGACCCAGTACTTC.

J is TRBJ1-2 and V is TRBV5-1; D call uncertain. This CDR3 spans 14 amino acids. CDR1 is SGHRS and CDR2 is YFSETQ in the germline V gene. V was trimmed by 0 bases and J by 8 bases, leaving 14 bases between them. The CDR3 DNA reads as TGCGCCAGCAGCTTGGCGACATCGGAGGGAGGCTACACCTTC. Protein: CASSLATSEGGYTF.

This chain uses TRBV19 with TRBJ1-2, with a weak D call TRBD1 (5 bases). CDR3 length: 12 amino acids. Germline V lookup: CDR1 LNHDA, CDR2 SQIVND (reference sequence). Trimming took off 1 base at V and 6 bases at J, with 6 bases between the two ends. DNA of the CDR3: TGTGCCAGTAGTATAGGGGGCAATGGCTACACCTTC. Protein: CASSIGGNGYTF.

The chain carries TRBV6-1 and TRBJ2-1, with TRBD1 matching 9 bases. The length of the CDR3 is 14 residues. With V trimmed by 1 base and J by 7 bases, 2 bases remained unmatched. The germline V gene has CDR1 MNHNS and CDR2 SASEGT. CDR3 DNA sequence: TGTGCCAGCAGTGAAGTGGGGACAGGGAATGAGCAGTTCTTC. Its translation is CASSEVGTGNEQFF.

The chain's CDR3 is CASSAQPGQGYTF. The CDR3 DNA reads as TGTGCCAGCAGCGCACAACCGGGACAGGGCTACACCTTC. V gene TRBV7-9 combines with J gene TRBJ1-2, with 7 bases identical to TRBD1. The trim removed 5 bases at V and 8 bases at J, leaving 8 bases unmatched. The CDR3 totals 13 residues. The V gene's germline CDR1 is SEHNR and CDR2 FQNEAQ (reference sequence).

This clone has a handful of counts. The chain joins TRBV11-1 to TRBJ1-1; D possibly corresponds to TRBD1 (6 bases). V lost 1 base, J lost 1 base, and 10 bases lay in between. The germline V gene encodes CDR1 SGHAT and CDR2 FQDESV (reference sequence). This CDR3 is 15 amino acids long. CDR3 nucleotides: TGTGCCAGCAGCTTAGGTACAGGGTGGAACACTGAAGCTTTCTTT. It codes for CASSLGTGWNTEAFF.

The chain combines TRBV19 with TRBJ1-6; the match to TRBD1 covers 8 bases. Germline CDR1 reads LNHDA; CDR2 reads SQIVND (reference sequence). There are 15 residues in the CDR3. With 4 bases clipped from V and 3 bases from J, the junction kept 2 bases outside the gene matches. The CDR3 bases are TGTGCCAGTAGTACGGGACAGGACTATAATTCACCCCTCCACTTT. Amino acids: CASSTGQDYNSPLHF.

The chain combines TRBV4-1 with TRBJ2-5, with D possibly TRBD2 on 7 matching bases. The CDR3 spans 15 residues. The germline V and J ends were trimmed by 8 bases and 1 base, with 17 bases remaining between them. Germline CDR1 MGHRA, CDR2 YSYEKL. The CDR3 here is CASRVGGARQETQYF. Written as DNA, the CDR3 is TGCGCCAGCCGGGTGGGGGGGGCCCGCCAAGAGACCCAGTACTTC.

The chain recombines TRBV6-5 with TRBJ1-2; 8 bases are shared with TRBD1. V lost 6 bases, J lost 0 bases, and 3 bases stayed unmatched. Germline V gives CDR1 MNHEY, CDR2 SVGAGI. This CDR3 has 14 amino acids. The CDR3 DNA sequence: TGTGCCAGCAGGGACAGGGACCCTAACTATGGCTACACCTTC. The encoded protein is CASRDRDPNYGYTF.

This chain connects TRBV28 to TRBJ2-3; D is unclear. This CDR3 has 12 residues. Trimming took 5 bases from V and 6 from J, leaving 9 bases between them. The germline CDR1 and CDR2 sequences are MDHEN and SYDVKM. The CDR3 bases are TGTGCCAGCAGTGGCCTGGAGGATACGCAGTATTTT. Residues: CASSGLEDTQYF.

This clone was seen once. The CDR3 sequence: CASSGRVPDTQYF. CDR3 coding DNA: TGTGCCAGCAGCGGGAGGGTCCCAGATACGCAGTATTTT. The chain employs TRBV5-4 and TRBJ2-3; 7 nucleotides agree with TRBD2. The CDR3 contains 13 residues. J gave up 4 bases and V 4 bases, and 3 bases lay outside the gene matches. CDR1 and CDR2 (germline): SGHNT, YYREEE (reference sequence). The full variable domain, in which reference TRBV5-4 and TRBJ2-3 provide the parts outside the CDR3, is ETGVTQSPTHLIKTRGQQVTLRCSSQSGHNTVSWYQQALGQGPQFIFQYYREEENGRGNFPPRFSGLQFPNYSSELNVNALELDDSALYLCASSGRVPDTQYFGPGTRLTVL.

This clone has a single count. This chain joins TRBV5-1 and TRBJ1-2; 9 bases map to TRBD1. The germline V gene encodes CDR1 SGHRS and CDR2 YFSETQ. After removal of 4 bases from V and 6 bases from J, the junction contained 10 bases not matched to a gene. The CDR3 is 15 residues long. CDR3 coding DNA: TGCGCCAGCAGCCCTATTCTAACAGGGGGCAATGGCTACACCTTC. Translated, it gives CASSPILTGGNGYTF.

For this clone: The sample holds other DNA sequences that translate to the same CDR3. The chain carries TRBV7-6 and TRBJ2-7; D is perhaps TRBD1 (6 bases). The germline V gene has CDR1 SGHVS and CDR2 FNYEAQ. Deletions cut 1 base from V and 5 bases from J, with 12 bases between. The CDR3 runs to 14 residues. The CDR3 reads CASSLGLGGNEQYF. In DNA form, the CDR3 reads TGTGCCAGCAGCTTAGGTCTAGGGGGAAACGAGCAGTACTTC.